This T cell receptor (beta chain) stems from a study of T cell repertoires in cytomegalovirus infection. TCRdb fed the reads into MiXCR, producing one record per CDR3 protein. The profile shows roughly 760,000 distinct CDR3 sequences, roughly 35% of them singletons. V shed 2 bases and J shed 4 bases, with 11 bases lying between them. This CDR3 contains 14 residues. Per the germline V gene, CDR1 is SGHTA and CDR2 is FQGNSA. Ten or more counts support this clonotype. The source of this sequence is a human donor in good health (CMV status not recorded). Some clones in this sample may be carry-over from other donors' samples. Material for sequencing was PBMCs. The V call is TRBV7-2, the J call TRBJ1-1; D may be TRBD1 (5 bases). The CDR3 coding sequence is TGTGCCAGCAGCTTACAGGGTCGGGGCACTGAAGCTTTCTTT. This gives the protein CASSLQGRGTEAFF.